These 8 T cell receptor beta chains originate from one sample sequenced in a study of graft-versus-host responses after intestinal transplantation. Profiled with immunoSEQ multiplex PCR; TCRdb holds only in-frame clones, not every one. The data hold 9,900 or so clones, with approximately 92% observed a single time. Material: PBMCs, obtained more than 40 days after intestinal transplantation. These receptors came from a human patient who received an intestinal transplant, so some T cells may come from the graft donor.

The chain combines TRBV5-6 with TRBJ2-1; D call uncertain. The germline CDR1 and CDR2 sequences are SGHDT and YYEEEE. Trimming stripped 4 bases from V and 4 bases from J, with 9 bases between. This CDR3 comprises 13 residues. CDR3 loop: CASSPGEYNEQFF. The CDR3 DNA is TGTGCCAGCAGCCCAGGAGAGTACAATGAGCAGTTCTTC.

The chain uses TRBV5-5 and TRBJ1-5; D gene uncertain. The CDR3 runs to 20 residues. CDR1 SGHKS and CDR2 YYEKEE come from the germline V gene (reference sequence). V gave up 0 bases and J gave up 4 bases, with 26 bases separating them. CDR3 sequence reads: CASSLAPKIFWHLNNQPQHF. The CDR3, as DNA: TGTGCCAGCAGCTTGGCCCCAAAAATTTTTTGGCACCTTAATAATCAGCCCCAGCATTTT.

This clone has a single count. The chain combines TRBV5-8 with TRBJ2-5; D remains unclear. This CDR3 is built from 14 residues. Germline V lookup: CDR1 SGHTS, CDR2 YDEGEE. The V end was cut by 1 base, the J end by 6 bases, with 13 bases between. The CDR3 DNA reads as TGTGCCAGCAGCTTGTGGAGACCCCTGCAGACCCAGTACTTC. Its protein is CASSLWRPLQTQYF.

V gene TRBV19 combines with J gene TRBJ2-2; D not resolved. Trimming pared 5 bases from V and 2 bases from J, leaving 9 bases between. The germline V gene encodes CDR1 LNHDA and CDR2 SQIVND (reference sequence). The CDR3 loop spans 14 amino acids. The CDR3 bases are TGTGCCAGTAGTGCCCACAGAAACACCGGGGAGCTGTTTTTT. Translated: CASSAHRNTGELFF.

This sequence joins TRBV29-1 and TRBJ1-1, with 7 positions matching TRBD1. With V trimmed by 7 bases and J by 0 bases, 5 bases remained unmatched. The CDR3 covers 13 residues. In germline, CDR1 is SQVTM, CDR2 ANQGSEA. The CDR3 loop reads CSARTGLNTEAFF. CDR3 sequence (DNA): TGCAGCGCTAGGACAGGATTGAACACTGAAGCTTTCTTT.

The V call is TRBV7-6, the J call TRBJ2-7, with 8 bases that match TRBD2. Trimming at V came to 2 bases and at J to 2 bases, leaving 5 bases not matched to a gene. Germline CDR1 SGHVS, CDR2 FNYEAQ. CDR3 size: 15 residues. In DNA, the CDR3 is TGTGCCAGCAGCTTATCCTCGGGGGGGCCCTACGAGCAGTACTTC. Protein product: CASSLSSGGPYEQYF. The complete variable domain, with remaining parts taken from reference TRBV7-6 and TRBJ2-7, reads GAGVSQSPRYKVTKRGQDVALRCDPISGHVSLYWYRQALGQGPEFLTYFNYEAQQDKSGLPNDRFSAERPEGSISTLTIQRTEQRDSAMYRCASSLSSGGPYEQYFGPGTRLTVT.

The gene calls are TRBV21-1 and TRBJ1-5; TRBD1 is the table's D call, not checked against the DNA. TRBV21-1 is classified as a pseudogene. This CDR3 region has 16 residues. The CDR3 coding sequence is TGTGCCAGCACAGGACAGGGGGCTATCGGCAATCAGCCCCAGCATTTT. It encodes CASTGQGAIGNQPQHF.

The chain uses TRBV6-5 and TRBJ2-7; tentatively, D is TRBD2 (6 bases). The CDR3 extends over 16 amino acids. The germline V and J ends were trimmed by 0 bases and 3 bases, with 15 bases remaining between them. Germline V gives CDR1 MNHEY, CDR2 SVGAGI. As DNA, the CDR3 is TGTGCCAGCAGTTACTCGAGGCGGGGATGGTTCTACGAGCAGTACTTC. It encodes CASSYSRRGWFYEQYF.